Each of the 4 T cell receptor beta chains below was sequenced from the same sample in a study of cytomegalovirus exposure and HLA in healthy donors. The study ran its PCR with 60 Vbeta and 13 Jbeta primers. Profiled with immunoSEQ multiplex PCR; TCRdb holds only in-frame clones, not every one. This table has more than 150,000 clones, roughly 79% appearing once. Source material: PBMCs. These receptor sequences come from a woman between 40 and 55 years old in good health and CMV-seropositive.

This clone has more than one count but fewer than ten. The genes are TRBV2 and TRBJ1-5, with 7 positions matching TRBD1. V was clipped by 6 bases and J by 9 bases; unmatched bases: 14. The CDR3 covers 15 residues. In germline, CDR1 is SNHLY, CDR2 FYNNEI. CDR3 loop: CASSRLRQGGRPQHF. For the CDR3, the DNA is TGTGCCAGCAGCAGGCTGAGACAGGGCGGTCGGCCCCAGCATTTT.

The chain links TRBV18 to TRBJ1-4, with D possibly TRBD1 on 6 matching bases. The V end lost 8 bases, the J end lost 0 bases, and 13 bases lay between the germline ends. Germline CDR1 KGHSH, CDR2 LQKENI. The CDR3 has 15 residues. In DNA form, the CDR3 reads TGTGCCAGCACGACGGGGGGCGCAACTAATGAAAAACTGTTTTTT. Translation gives CASTTGGATNEKLFF.

A word on this clone: Germline is not matched at one junction end, which may reflect a read error. The V and J genes are TRBV7-7 and TRBJ2-5; D uncertain. This CDR3 has 12 residues. Germline CDR1 reads SSHAT; CDR2 reads FNYEAQ (reference sequence). The CDR3 is CASSLSGETQYF. The CDR3 nucleotides are TGTGCTAGCAGCTTGAGTGGAGAGACCCAGTACTTC.

This clone came up a few times. The rearrangement uses TRBV29-1 and TRBJ2-1; D possibly corresponds to TRBD2 (6 bases). CDR1 SQVTM and CDR2 ANQGSEA come from the germline V gene. V lost 7 bases to trimming and J lost 5 bases, with 15 bases between them. This CDR3 has 13 amino acids. For the CDR3, the DNA is TGCAGCGGGGGAGGCGGGGCCAACAATGAGCAGTTCTTC. The encoded protein is CSGGGGANNEQFF.